The 12 T cell receptor beta chains below were found in one sample sequenced in a study of CD8+CD57+ T cells in acquired aplastic anemia. It was genomic DNA that served as the template for profiling TCR beta VDJ and CDR3. Using its own MiXCR run on the reads, TCRdb lists one record per CDR3 protein. The sample lists about 120,000 distinct CDR3 sequences; 55% to 70% were seen once. Sequencing was done on patients that had shown CD8+CD57+ cell expansion by flow cytometry. Sequencing was carried out using sorted CD4+, CD8+, or CD8+CD57+ T cells (not recorded which) from PBMCs. The receptors shown here come from a human donor with aplastic anemia.

This clonotype was recorded a few times. The rearrangement links TRBV7-8 to TRBJ2-3, with 9 bases fitting TRBD2. V lost 2 bases and J lost 6; bases outside the gene matches: 6. CDR3 size: 15 residues. The germline CDR1 and CDR2 sequences are SGHVS and FQNEAQ. CDR3 nucleotide sequence: TGTGCCAGCAGCTTATGGGCGGGGGGGCCGGATACGCAGTATTTT. The encoded protein is CASSLWAGGPDTQYF. Variable domain in full (rest from reference TRBV7-8 and TRBJ2-3): GAGVSQSPRYKVAKRGQDVALRCDPISGHVSLFWYQQALGQGPEFLTYFQNEAQLDKSGLPSDRFFAERPEGSVSTLKIQRTQQEDSAVYLCASSLWAGGPDTQYFGPGTRLTVL.

J is TRBJ2-7 and V is TRBV20-1, with D tentatively TRBD2 (6 bases). Trimming pared 4 bases from V and 1 base from J, leaving 8 bases between. This CDR3 spans 12 amino acids. Germline CDR1 reads DFQATT; CDR2 reads SNEGSKA (reference sequence). CDR3 sequence (DNA): TGCAGTGCTACCGGGGGTTCCTACGAGCAGTACTTC. This gives the protein CSATGGSYEQYF.

This chain joins TRBV29-1 and TRBJ1-2; D is uncertain. This CDR3 contains 11 residues. The V gene's germline CDR1 is SQVTM and CDR2 ANQGSEA. V was shortened by 4 bases and J by 2 bases, with 5 bases between the two germline ends. For the CDR3, the DNA is TGCAGCGTTGGGAGCAACTATGGCTACACCTTC. Amino acids: CSVGSNYGYTF.

This clonotype was observed a single time. This chain links TRBV19 with TRBJ2-1, with no clear D. Germline assignment: CDR1 LNHDA and CDR2 SQIVND (reference sequence). V lost 6 bases, J lost 4 bases, and 13 bases lay in between. The CDR3 totals 14 residues. CDR3 sequence reads: CASSRMGSYNEQFF. The CDR3 DNA is TGTGCCAGTAGCCGTATGGGGTCGTACAATGAGCAGTTCTTC. Variable domain in full (rest from reference TRBV19 and TRBJ2-1): DGGITQSPKYLFRKEGQNVTLSCEQNLNHDAMYWYRQDPGQGLRLIYYSQIVNDFQKGDIAEGYSVSREKKESFPLTVTSAQKNPTAFYLCASSRMGSYNEQFFGPGTRLTVL.

The genes are TRBV10-2 and TRBJ1-1; maybe TRBD1 (6 bases). The V end lost 6 bases, the J end lost 0 bases, and 11 bases lay between the germline ends. The germline gives CDR1 WSHSY, CDR2 SAAADI. The CDR3 totals 14 residues. Here the CDR3 reads CASRLTGMNTEAFF. The CDR3 bases are TGCGCCAGCAGGTTGACAGGTATGAACACTGAAGCTTTCTTT.

This clonotype has only a few counts. The V call is TRBV30, the J call TRBJ2-7; 10 bases agree with TRBD2. This CDR3 is built from 13 residues. V shed 0 bases and J 5 bases; nucleotides not matched to a gene: 1. Germline V gene lookup returns CDR1 GTSNPN and CDR2 SVGIG (reference sequence). The CDR3 DNA follows: TGTGCCTGGAGTGTCCTAGCGGGAGACGAGCAGTACTTC. Its translation is CAWSVLAGDEQYF.

J is TRBJ2-7 and V is TRBV5-1; D may be TRBD2 (6 bases). V was trimmed by 0 bases and J by 6 bases, leaving 13 bases between them. This CDR3 contains 14 residues. Germline assignment: CDR1 SGHRS and CDR2 YFSETQ. The CDR3 nucleotides read TGCGCCAGCAGCTTGGGCGGGAATAGGTTCGAGCAGTACTTC. Protein product: CASSLGGNRFEQYF.

The gene calls are TRBV7-3 and TRBJ1-4; D is undetermined. Trimming took 0 bases from V and 12 from J, leaving 5 bases between them. The germline gives CDR1 SGHTA, CDR2 FQGTGA. This CDR3 has 11 residues. CDR3 nucleotide sequence: TGTGCCAGCAGCTTAACAGGGCAACTGTTTTTT. Protein product: CASSLTGQLFF. The full variable domain, rest sourced from reference TRBV7-3 and TRBJ1-4, is GAGVSQTPSNKVTEKGKYVELRCDPISGHTALYWYRQSLGQGPEFLIYFQGTGAADDSGLPNDRFFAVRPEGSVSTLKIQRTERGDSAVYLCASSLTGQLFFGSGTQLSVL.

In the case of this clonotype: An end of the junction differs from the germline gene, which may be a read error. The V call is TRBV20-1, the J call TRBJ2-1; no clear D gene. The CDR3 is made up of 13 amino acids. The germline CDR1 and CDR2 sequences are DFQATT and SNEGSKA (reference sequence). The chain's CDR3 is CGARAPTYNEQFF. Written as DNA, the CDR3 is TGCGGTGCTAGAGCCCCCACCTACAATGAGCAGTTCTTC.

Comments on this clonotype: Since the CDR3 does not end with the conserved phenylalanine or tryptophan, this likely comes from a read error. V gene TRBV9 combines with J gene TRBJ2-1; D perhaps matches TRBD2 (6 bases). V shed 0 bases and J shed 7 bases, with 14 bases lying between them. The germline CDR1 and CDR2 sequences are SGDLS and YYNGEE. This CDR3 has 15 amino acids. The DNA of the CDR3 is TGTGCCAGCAGCGTAGAGTCGACTAGTCGAAATGAGCAGTTCCTC. Its translation: CASSVESTSRNEQFL.

This clonotype appeared once. CDR3 loop: CASSPVTGTYNSPLHF. The CDR3 DNA sequence: TGTGCCAGCAGTCCGGTGACGGGAACCTATAATTCACCCCTCCACTTT. The chain couples TRBV6-1 to TRBJ1-6, with D unresolved. Trimming stripped 5 bases from V and 2 bases from J, with 13 bases between. CDR1 MNHNS and CDR2 SASEGT come from the germline V gene. This CDR3 has 16 amino acids.

This chain uses TRBV20-1 with TRBJ1-4, with no clear D. The CDR3 is made up of 13 amino acids. The germline gives CDR1 DFQATT, CDR2 SNEGSKA (reference sequence). V lost 5 bases, J lost 8 bases, and 15 bases lay in between. The CDR3 is CSALGLVEEKLFF. The DNA for the CDR3 is TGCAGTGCTCTGGGCCTCGTGGAGGAAAAACTGTTTTTT.